These 13 T cell receptor beta chains were sequenced from one sample in a study of OX40 agonist ivuxolimab in advanced cancers. Repertoires were generated with immunoSEQ multiplex PCR, while TCRdb's copy carries only in-frame clones and drops some. The data show some 100,000 clones, around 80% seen once. The sample was CD4+ or CD8+ T cells sorted from blood, taken in a trial of the OX40 agonist ivuxolimab. The receptors come from an adult with an advanced solid tumor such as melanoma, head and neck, liver or kidney cancer.

The J gene is TRBJ2-3, the V gene TRBV7-2, with 7 bases matching TRBD2. J gave up 2 bases and V 3 bases, and 8 bases lay outside the gene matches. The CDR3 sequence is 16 residues long. Germline V lookup: CDR1 SGHTA, CDR2 FQGNSA. Here the CDR3 reads CASSFGLGGATDTQYF. The CDR3 DNA sequence: TGTGCCAGCAGCTTCGGACTAGGAGGGGCCACAGATACGCAGTATTTT.

The V call is TRBV7-9, the J call TRBJ1-2, with 9 bases aligning to TRBD1. V shed 5 bases and J 4 bases; nucleotides not matched to a gene: 2. In germline, CDR1 is SEHNR, CDR2 FQNEAQ (reference sequence). This CDR3 has 13 amino acids. CDR3 DNA sequence: TGTGCCAGCAGCCGGACAGGGGCCTATGGCTACACCTTC. It encodes CASSRTGAYGYTF.

This clone was observed a single time. V is TRBV18 and J is TRBJ1-2, with D perhaps matching TRBD1 (5 bases). Germline lookup yields CDR1 KGHSH and CDR2 LQKENI. Trimming pared 1 base from V and 7 bases from J, leaving 13 bases between. CDR3 size: 14 residues. The CDR3 nucleotides are TGTGCCAGCTCACCACGGGGTGACAGCCCTGGCTACACCTTC. This gives the protein CASSPRGDSPGYTF. The whole variable domain, remainder taken from reference TRBV18 and TRBJ1-2, is NAGVMQNPRHLVRRRGQEARLRCSPMKGHSHVYWYRQLPEEGLKFMVYLQKENIIDESGMPKERFSAEFPKEGPSILRIQQVVRGDSAAYFCASSPRGDSPGYTFGSGTRLTVV.

The chain recombines TRBV5-1 with TRBJ2-3; D gene uncertain. This CDR3 is built from 14 residues. The germline V and J ends were trimmed by 1 base and 2 bases, with 8 bases remaining between them. In germline, CDR1 is SGHRS, CDR2 YFSETQ. The CDR3 is CASSLRVDTDTQYF. The CDR3 coding sequence is TGCGCCAGCAGCTTGAGAGTGGACACAGATACGCAGTATTTT.

This chain links TRBV7-6 with TRBJ2-2; 15 bases line up with TRBD2. The CDR3 has 16 amino acids. The V segment lost 4 bases and the J segment 5 bases; nucleotides outside the gene matches: 2. CDR1 and CDR2 (germline): SGHVS, FNYEAQ. The CDR3 bases are TGTGCCAGCAGCTCCGGACTAGCGGGGGGGACCGGGGAGCTGTTTTTT. This gives the protein CASSSGLAGGTGELFF.

This clone has more than one count but fewer than ten. The CDR3 region has the DNA TGTGCCAGCAGGGGGGGACAGGGGAACTATGGCTACACCTTC. Its protein is CASRGGQGNYGYTF. This chain connects TRBV2 to TRBJ1-2, with 10 bases identical to TRBD1. V shed 6 bases and J 2 bases; nucleotides not matched to a gene: 3. The germline V gene has CDR1 SNHLY and CDR2 FYNNEI. The CDR3 is 14 amino acids.

V is TRBV7-6 and J is TRBJ1-5; D unresolved. The germline V and J ends were trimmed by 3 bases and 5 bases, with 8 bases remaining between them. The CDR3 has 13 residues. Germline V lookup: CDR1 SGHVS, CDR2 FNYEAQ. The chain's CDR3 is CASSLRGDQPQHF. For the CDR3, the DNA is TGTGCCAGCAGCTTGCGGGGAGATCAGCCCCAGCATTTT.

The chain has TRBV5-1 and TRBJ2-5, with a tentative D call TRBD1 (6 bases). The CDR3 sequence is 13 residues long. V lost 1 base and J lost 5, with 9 bases in between. Germline V gene data show CDR1 as SGHRS and CDR2 as YFSETQ. CDR3 sequence reads: CASSLTGRETQYF. DNA of the CDR3: TGCGCCAGCAGCTTGACAGGGCGTGAGACCCAGTACTTC. Filled out from reference TRBV5-1 and TRBJ2-5, the complete variable domain reads KAGVTQTPRYLIKTRGQQVTLSCSPISGHRSVSWYQQTPGQGLQFLFEYFSETQRNKGNFPGRFSGRQFSNSRSEMNVSTLELGDSALYLCASSLTGRETQYFGPGTRLLVL.

The chain links TRBV5-1 to TRBJ2-4, with 7 bases matching TRBD1. The CDR3 has 17 amino acids. V dropped 0 bases and J dropped 1; count of bases not matched to a gene: 7. Germline V CDR1 and CDR2: SGHRS, YFSETQ. The CDR3 nucleotides are TGCGCCAGCAGCTTGGACATGGGACAGAAGGCCAAAAACATTCAGTACTTC. This encodes CASSLDMGQKAKNIQYF. Looking up the rest from reference TRBV5-1 and TRBJ2-4 gives the full variable domain: KAGVTQTPRYLIKTRGQQVTLSCSPISGHRSVSWYQQTPGQGLQFLFEYFSETQRNKGNFPGRFSGRQFSNSRSEMNVSTLELGDSALYLCASSLDMGQKAKNIQYFGAGTRLSVL.

This clone appeared once. CDR3 nucleotide sequence: TGCGCCAGCAGCTTGGTCGCAGGGGGTGGAGAGACCCAGTACTTC. Protein: CASSLVAGGGETQYF. The genes are TRBV5-1 and TRBJ2-5, with 7 bases aligning to TRBD1. Trimming removed 0 bases from V and 4 bases from J; junction bases left unmatched: 6. Germline V gene sequence: CDR1 SGHRS, CDR2 YFSETQ. This CDR3 region has 15 residues.

The rearrangement joins TRBV7-2 to TRBJ1-1; the match to TRBD1 covers 10 bases. The germline CDR1 and CDR2 sequences are SGHTA and FQGNSA. V shed 5 bases and J 0 bases; nucleotides not matched to a gene: 6. The CDR3 spans 16 residues. Here the CDR3 DNA reads TGTGCCAGCAGCGTGACAGGGGGCCCGATGAACACTGAAGCTTTCTTT. Its translation is CASSVTGGPMNTEAFF.

This clone has only a few counts. The J gene is TRBJ1-1, the V gene TRBV7-2; tentatively, D is TRBD1 (5 bases). Germline CDR1 and CDR2: SGHTA and FQGNSA. Trimming left V 1 base short and J 8 bases short, with 11 bases between. This CDR3 region has 13 residues. The CDR3 spells CASSLVGAGEAFF. The CDR3 DNA sequence: TGTGCCAGCAGCTTAGTCGGGGCAGGGGAAGCTTTCTTT. Full variable domain (outside the CDR3, taken from reference TRBV7-2 and TRBJ1-1): GAGVSQSPSNKVTEKGKDVELRCDPISGHTALYWYRQSLGQGLEFLIYFQGNSAPDKSGLPSDRFSAERTGGSVSTLTIQRTQQEDSAVYLCASSLVGAGEAFFGQGTRLTVV.

J is TRBJ2-3 and V is TRBV5-1, with D maybe TRBD2 (9 bases). Looked up from germline, CDR1 is SGHRS and CDR2 is YFSETQ. The CDR3 is 17 amino acids. V was pared by 5 bases and J by 1 base, with 20 bases between. CDR3 DNA: TGCGCCAGCAGGCGGGGGGGCCCGGGACAGGGCACAGATACGCAGTATTTT. It translates to CASRRGGPGQGTDTQYF.